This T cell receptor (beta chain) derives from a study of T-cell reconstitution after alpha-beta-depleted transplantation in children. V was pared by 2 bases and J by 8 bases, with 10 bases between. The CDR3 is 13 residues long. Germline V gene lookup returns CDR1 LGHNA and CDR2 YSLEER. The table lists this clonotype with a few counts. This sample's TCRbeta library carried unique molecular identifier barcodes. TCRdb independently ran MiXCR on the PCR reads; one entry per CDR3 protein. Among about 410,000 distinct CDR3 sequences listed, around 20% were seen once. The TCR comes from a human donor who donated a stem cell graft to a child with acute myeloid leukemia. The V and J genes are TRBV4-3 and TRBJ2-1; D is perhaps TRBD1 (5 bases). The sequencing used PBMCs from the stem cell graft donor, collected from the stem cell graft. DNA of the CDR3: TGCGCCAGCAGCCAAATAGGGGCCGATGAGCAGTTCTTC. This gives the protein CASSQIGADEQFF.